These T cell receptor beta chains were read from a single sample in a study of cytomegalovirus exposure and HLA in healthy donors. Some clones are missing from TCRdb's copy, which holds only in-frame ones; the method was immunoSEQ multiplex PCR. The table has around 190,000 clones, about 80% seen once. The specimen was PBMCs. Every receptor here comes from a middle-aged woman in good health and CMV-seronegative. CDR3s include the opening cysteine and the closing phenylalanine or tryptophan. The D gene is left open where the match is weak.

TRBJ1-1	.	TRBV12-5	CASGLPGLGAFF	TGTGCTAGTGGTTTGCCAGGGCTCGGAGCTTTCTTT
TRBJ1-5	.	TRBV6-5	CASSYSAGDQPQHF	TGTGCCAGCAGTTACTCTGCAGGGGATCAGCCCCAGCATTTT
TRBJ2-7	.	TRBV7-2	CASSLAGTSAYEQYF	TGTGCCAGCAGCTTAGCGGGGACATCGGCTTACGAGCAGTACTTC
TRBJ1-1	TRBD1	TRBV30	CAWSRGQVNTEAFF	TGTGCCTGGAGTCGGGGACAGGTGAACACTGAAGCTTTCTTT
TRBJ2-7	.	TRBV19	CATRGTFSSYEQYF	TGTGCCACCCGAGGGACTTTTAGCTCCTACGAGCAGTACTTC
TRBJ2-7	.	TRBV29-1	CSVVGGGTEQYF	TGCAGCGTTGTTGGAGGAGGCACCGAGCAGTACTTC
TRBJ2-7	TRBD1	TRBV18	CASSPTGGFEQYF	TGTGCCAGCTCACCGACAGGGGGGTTCGAGCAGTACTTC
TRBJ1-5	.	TRBV27	CASSSPGAGQPQHF	TGTGCCAGCAGTTCCCCAGGGGCGGGTCAGCCCCAGCATTTT
TRBJ2-7	.	TRBV9	CASSVTTGTEQYF	TGTGCCAGCAGCGTGACTACAGGGACCGAGCAGTACTTC
TRBJ2-3	.	TRBV19	CASSKRGQQSTDTQYF	TGTGCCAGTAGTAAACGAGGGCAGCAGAGCACAGATACGCAGTATTTT